This TCR beta chain was sequenced during a study of post-analysis software for immune sequencing data. Study as a whole: Relapsing-remitting, secondary progressive and progressive-relapsing courses of multiple sclerosis were included. Study-level results: By F measure, strong co-clustering occurred among samples prepared in the same batch. Higher frequency in patients than in controls was seen for five TRBV segments, with TRBV5-6, TRBV5-1 and TRBV20-1 among them. There was significantly lower normalized Chao1 diversity in multiple sclerosis patients than in controls.

Presence of unique molecular identifiers characterized the TCR beta cDNA libraries. With 1 to 10 million T cells as the source, 500,000 to 650,000 cDNA molecules resulted. Each CDR3 protein is one row after TCRdb ran MiXCR on the PCR reads. Of 180,000 or so distinct CDR3 sequences listed, about 30% were seen once; the top ten hold around 3.2%. This clonotype showed up just a few times. Its matching antigen is unknown. CDR3 length equals 13 residues. The germline gives CDR1 MGHRA, CDR2 YSYEKL. V lost 3 bases and J 7 bases, leaving 9 bases between the germline ends. This clonotype was sampled from a girl aged 2 to 17 with multiple sclerosis. The specimen sequenced was blood. This rearrangement joins TRBV4-1 to TRBJ1-4; D is unresolved. The CDR3 DNA reads TGCGCCAGCAGCCAGGGTTCGGCTGAAAAACTGTTTTTT. Protein product: CASSQGSAEKLFF.